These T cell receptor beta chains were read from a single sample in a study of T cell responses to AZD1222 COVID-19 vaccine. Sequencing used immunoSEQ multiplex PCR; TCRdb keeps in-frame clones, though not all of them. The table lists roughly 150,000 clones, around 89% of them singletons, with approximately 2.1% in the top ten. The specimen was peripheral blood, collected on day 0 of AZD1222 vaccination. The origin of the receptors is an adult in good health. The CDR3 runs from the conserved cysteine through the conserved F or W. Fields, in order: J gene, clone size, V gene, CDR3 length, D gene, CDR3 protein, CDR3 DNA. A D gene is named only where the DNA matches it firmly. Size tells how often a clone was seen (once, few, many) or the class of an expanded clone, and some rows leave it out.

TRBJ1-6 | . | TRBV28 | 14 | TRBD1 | CAIKEGTANSPLHF | TGTGCCATTAAAGAGGGGACAGCTAATTCACCCCTCCACTTT
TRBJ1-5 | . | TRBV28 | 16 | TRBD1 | CASSLVGGQGGQPQHF | TGTGCCAGCAGTTTAGTTGGTGGACAGGGGGGTCAGCCCCAGCATTTT
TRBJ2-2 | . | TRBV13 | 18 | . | CASSLGGTLTWALGELFF | TGTGCCAGCAGCTTAGGGGGGACACTTACCTGGGCCCTCGGGGAGCTGTTTTTT
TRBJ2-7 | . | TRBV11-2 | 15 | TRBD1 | CASSPGQGKKYEQYF | TGTGCCAGCAGCCCCGGACAGGGCAAGAAATACGAGCAGTACTTC
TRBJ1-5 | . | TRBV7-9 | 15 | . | CASSFYGNGNQPQHF | TGTGCCAGCAGCTTTTACGGAAATGGCAATCAGCCCCAGCATTTT
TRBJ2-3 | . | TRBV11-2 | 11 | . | CASSLESTQYF | TGTGCCAGCAGCTTAGAGAGTACGCAGTATTTT
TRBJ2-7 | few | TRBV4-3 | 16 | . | CASSPRPFRAIHEQYF | TGCGCCAGCAGCCCACGTCCGTTTAGAGCGATCCACGAGCAGTACTTC
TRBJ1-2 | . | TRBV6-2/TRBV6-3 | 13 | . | CASSYGTTYGYTF | TGTGCCAGCAGTTACGGGACTACATATGGCTACACCTTC
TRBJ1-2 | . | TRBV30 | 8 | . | CAWGTHNF | TGTGCCTGGGGGACTCATAACTTC
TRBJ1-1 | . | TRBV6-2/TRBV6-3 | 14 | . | CASSYGQEGTEAFF | TGTGCCAGCAGTTACGGGCAGGAAGGGACTGAAGCTTTCTTT
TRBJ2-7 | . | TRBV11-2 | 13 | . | CASSPGQGREQYF | TGTGCCAGCAGCCCGGGGCAGGGCCGCGAGCAGTACTTC
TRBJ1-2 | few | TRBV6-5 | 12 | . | CASGTGTHGYTF | TGTGCCAGCGGTACAGGTACTCATGGCTACACCTTC
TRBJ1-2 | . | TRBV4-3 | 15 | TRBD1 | CASSQDGQGAYGYTF | TGCGCCAGCAGCCAAGATGGACAGGGGGCTTATGGCTACACCTTC
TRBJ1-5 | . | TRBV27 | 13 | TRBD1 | CASGLQGFQPQHF | TGTGCCAGCGGACTACAGGGGTTTCAGCCCCAGCATTTT
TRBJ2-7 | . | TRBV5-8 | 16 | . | CASSAGAAGPSYEQYF | TGTGCCAGCAGTGCTGGGGCAGCGGGCCCCTCCTACGAGCAGTACTTC
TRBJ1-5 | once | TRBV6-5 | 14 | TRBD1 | CASTPGQGRQPQHF | TGTGCCAGCACCCCGGGACAGGGTCGTCAGCCCCAGCATTTT
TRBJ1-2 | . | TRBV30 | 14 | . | CAWSSDPFRYGYTF | TGTGCCTGGAGTTCGGACCCATTTCGGTATGGCTACACCTTC
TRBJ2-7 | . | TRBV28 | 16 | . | CASSLNPDWGTYEQYF | TGTGCCAGCAGTTTAAACCCCGACTGGGGCACCTACGAGCAGTACTTC
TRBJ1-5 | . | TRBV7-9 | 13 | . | CASSSTGDQPQHF | TGTGCCAGCAGCTCCACAGGAGATCAGCCCCAGCATTTT
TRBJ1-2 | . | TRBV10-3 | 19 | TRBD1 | CAISDPSVRTGEFPYGYTF | TGTGCCATCAGTGACCCTAGCGTAAGGACAGGGGAATTCCCCTATGGCTACACCTTC
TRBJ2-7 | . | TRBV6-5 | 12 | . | CASRSGSYEQYF | TGTGCCAGCAGATCAGGGTCCTACGAGCAGTACTTC
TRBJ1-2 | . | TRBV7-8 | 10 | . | CASSQGRVYF | TGTGCCAGCAGCCAGGGACGGGTCTACTTC
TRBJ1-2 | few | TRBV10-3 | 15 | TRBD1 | CAISEGDRGYYGYTF | TGTGCCATCAGTGAGGGGGACAGGGGGTACTATGGCTACACCTTC
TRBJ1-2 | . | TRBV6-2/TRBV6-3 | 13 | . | CASSYYFSYGYTF | TGTGCCAGCAGTTACTATTTTTCCTATGGCTACACCTTC
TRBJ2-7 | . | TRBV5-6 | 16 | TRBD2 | CASSLPLAGGSYEQYF | TGTGCCAGCAGCCTCCCCTTAGCGGGCGGGTCCTACGAGCAGTACTTC
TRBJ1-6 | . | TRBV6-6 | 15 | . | CASSPRPGSNSPLHF | TGTGCCAGCAGCCCCCGACCCGGCAGTAATTCACCCCTCCACTTT
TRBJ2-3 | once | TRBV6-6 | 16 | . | CASSYEGRVGADTQYF | TGTGCCAGCAGTTACGAGGGCAGGGTAGGGGCAGATACGCAGTATTTT
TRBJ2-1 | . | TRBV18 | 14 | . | CASSPPVRTDEQFF | TGTGCCAGCTCACCACCGGTTCGGACAGACGAGCAGTTCTTC
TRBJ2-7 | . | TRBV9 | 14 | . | CASSVDPMYGEQYF | TGTGCCAGCAGCGTAGATCCGATGTACGGGGAGCAGTACTTC
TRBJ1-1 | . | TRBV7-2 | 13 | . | CASSWTENTEAFF | TGTGCCAGCAGCTGGACAGAGAACACTGAAGCTTTCTTT
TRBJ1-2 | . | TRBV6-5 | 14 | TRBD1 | CASSNRQGVGGYTF | TGTGCCAGCAGTAACCGACAGGGGGTGGGAGGCTACACCTTC
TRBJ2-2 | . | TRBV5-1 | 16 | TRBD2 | CASSLEVKREFGELFF | TGCGCCAGCAGCTTGGAGGTCAAGCGGGAGTTCGGGGAGCTGTTTTTT
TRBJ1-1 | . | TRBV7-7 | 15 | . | CASSLGRDPNTEAFF | TGTGCTAGCAGCTTAGGAAGGGACCCAAACACTGAAGCTTTCTTT
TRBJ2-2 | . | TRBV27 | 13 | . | CASSPLARGELFF | TGTGCCAGCAGTCCATTAGCGAGGGGGGAGCTGTTTTTT
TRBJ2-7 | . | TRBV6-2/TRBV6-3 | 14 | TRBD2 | CASSAGTSAYEQYF | TGTGCCAGCAGTGCCGGGACTAGCGCCTACGAGCAGTACTTC
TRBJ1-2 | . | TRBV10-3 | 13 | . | CAISEGRGPGYTF | TGTGCCATCAGTGAGGGAAGGGGCCCGGGGTACACCTTC
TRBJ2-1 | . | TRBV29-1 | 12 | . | CSVGSGYNEQFF | TGCAGCGTGGGTAGCGGTTACAATGAGCAGTTCTTC
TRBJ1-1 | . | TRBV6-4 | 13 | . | CASSDNRQTEAFF | TGTGCCAGCAGTGACAACCGGCAGACTGAAGCTTTCTTT
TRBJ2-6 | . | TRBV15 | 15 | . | CATSRDVAGANVLTF | TGTGCCACCAGCAGAGATGTCGCTGGGGCCAACGTCCTGACTTTC
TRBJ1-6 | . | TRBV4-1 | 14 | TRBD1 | CASSQGQNNSPLHF | TGCGCCAGCAGCCAGGGACAGAATAATTCACCCCTCCACTTT
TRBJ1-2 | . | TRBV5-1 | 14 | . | CASSLQTSNYGYTF | TGCGCCAGCAGCTTACAGACCTCTAACTATGGCTACACCTTC
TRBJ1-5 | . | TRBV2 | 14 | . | CASSVSVNNQPQHF | TGTGCCAGCAGTGTTTCGGTAAACAATCAGCCCCAGCATTTT
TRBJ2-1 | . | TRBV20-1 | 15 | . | CSASFTIGVYNEQFF | TGCAGTGCTAGTTTCACAATCGGGGTTTACAATGAGCAGTTCTTC
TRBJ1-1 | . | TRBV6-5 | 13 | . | CASSLGEYTEAFF | TGTGCCAGCAGTTTAGGGGAGTACACTGAAGCTTTCTTT
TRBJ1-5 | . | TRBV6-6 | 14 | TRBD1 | CASSATGESVPQHF | TGTGCCAGCAGTGCGACAGGGGAGTCCGTGCCCCAGCATTTT
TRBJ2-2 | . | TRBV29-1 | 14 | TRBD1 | CSGQGDFNTGELFF | TGCAGCGGACAGGGCGACTTCAACACCGGGGAGCTGTTTTTT
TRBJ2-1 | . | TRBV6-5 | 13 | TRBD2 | CASTPEASGRQFF | TGTGCCAGCACCCCGGAGGCTAGCGGGAGACAGTTCTTC
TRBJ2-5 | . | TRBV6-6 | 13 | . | CASKQGSQETQYF | TGTGCCAGCAAGCAGGGGTCCCAAGAGACCCAGTACTTC